In this sample, the clone carrying this T cell receptor beta chain turned up many times. No antigen is known for it. Unique molecular identifiers were affixed to single, distinct cDNA molecules. TCRdb processed the 5' RACE reads anew with MiXCR; each CDR3 protein has one entry. The sample has tens of thousands of distinct CDR3 sequences, under 8% seen once. The entry originates in a study of early T cells in non-severe SARS-CoV-2 infection. About the study: Bulk RNA isolated from unsorted whole blood underwent sequencing; chains were not paired.

Study-wide findings and caveats: Sequences matched to VDJdb favored anti-spike CD8 responses, while private and CD4 specificities were missed.

The CDR3 spans 21 residues. The V gene lost 5 bases and the J gene lost 5 bases, with 33 bases spanning the gap. Germline CDR1 reads SGHVS; CDR2 reads FNYEAQ. The origin of this receptor is an adult who was a healthcare worker with PCR-confirmed SARS-CoV-2 infection or an uninfected control (not recorded which). V and J are TRBV7-6 and TRBJ2-2; D is unclear. Source: whole blood, taken at baseline. CDR3 region: CASSRRITGPRGMGRTGELFF. The CDR3 DNA is TGTGCCAGCAGCCGCCGTATTACCGGGCCGAGAGGAATGGGTCGTACCGGGGAGCTGTTTTTT.